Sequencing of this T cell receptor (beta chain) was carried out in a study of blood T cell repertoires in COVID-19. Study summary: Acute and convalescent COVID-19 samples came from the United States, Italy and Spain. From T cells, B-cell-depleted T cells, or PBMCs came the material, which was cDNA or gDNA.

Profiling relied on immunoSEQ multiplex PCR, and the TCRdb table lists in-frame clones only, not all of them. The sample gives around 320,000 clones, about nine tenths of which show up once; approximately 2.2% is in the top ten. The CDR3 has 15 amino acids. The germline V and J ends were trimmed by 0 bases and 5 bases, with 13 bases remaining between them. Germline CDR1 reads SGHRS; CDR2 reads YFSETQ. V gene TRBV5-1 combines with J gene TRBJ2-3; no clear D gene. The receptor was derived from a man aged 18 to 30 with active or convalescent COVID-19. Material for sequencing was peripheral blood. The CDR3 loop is CASSLGGSVGDTQYF. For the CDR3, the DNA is TGCGCCAGCAGCTTGGGAGGTTCCGTGGGAGATACGCAGTATTTT.